This T cell receptor beta chain comes out of a study of beta chain features in type 1 diabetes. CDR1 and CDR2 from the germline V gene are LNHDA and SQIVND (reference sequence). V shed 7 bases and J 8 bases; nucleotides not matched to a gene: 10. CDR3 length equals 14 residues. Since all of the isolated RNA was reverse transcribed, expressed TCRB transcripts were what got sequenced. This table comes from immunoSEQ multiplex PCR, and its TCRdb copy is limited to in-frame clones, with some not included. Of approximately 110,000 clones listed, almost 40% are singletons. Input material: stem cell memory CD4+ T cells from blood. The receptor was derived from a woman aged 18-35 years in good health. The rearrangement uses TRBV19 and TRBJ2-1, with TRBD2 matching 8 bases. The CDR3 coding sequence is TGTGCCAGTAATAAAGGGACTAGTGAGTATGAGCAGTTCTTC. Translation gives CASNKGTSEYEQFF.